Below, 15 T cell receptor beta chains from the same sample are listed, as sequenced in a study of T cell responses to AZD1222 COVID-19 vaccine. The data were produced by immunoSEQ multiplex PCR, yet TCRdb's version contains in-frame clones alone and is incomplete. The data hold roughly 100,000 clones, with more than 90% observed a single time. The specimen comprised peripheral blood, sampled on day 0 of AZD1222 vaccination. These receptors originate from an adult in good health.

In this sample, this clone turned up a few times. This chain joins TRBV6-5 and TRBJ1-2; 10 bases fit TRBD1. The CDR3 runs to 15 residues. With V trimmed by 6 bases and J by 6 bases, 10 bases remained unmatched. Germline V gives CDR1 MNHEY, CDR2 SVGAGI. CDR3 amino acids: CASSGRDRGRDGYTF. The CDR3 bases are TGTGCCAGCAGCGGACGGGACAGGGGACGAGATGGCTACACCTTC.

V gene TRBV27 combines with J gene TRBJ1-2; tentative D call: TRBD1 (5 bases). The germline CDR1 and CDR2 sequences are MNHEY and SMNVEV (reference sequence). Trimming took off 5 bases at V and 1 base at J, with 11 bases between the two ends. The CDR3 spans 14 residues. The CDR3 DNA reads as TGTGCCAGCAGTCCCGGGACGGATAACTATGGCTACACCTTC. Translated: CASSPGTDNYGYTF.

This rearrangement joins TRBV7-9 to TRBJ2-5; D remains ambiguous. V was pared by 7 bases and J by 0 bases, with 9 bases between. Germline CDR1 is SEHNR and CDR2 is FQNEAQ (reference sequence). The CDR3 contains 13 residues. The CDR3 sequence: CASTYDYQETQYF. In DNA, the CDR3 is TGTGCCAGCACCTACGACTACCAAGAGACCCAGTACTTC.

The chain has TRBV5-1 and TRBJ2-1; 7 bases are shared with TRBD1. The junction had 8 bases not matched to a gene; V was cut back by 0 bases and J by 8 bases. The length of the CDR3 is 15 residues. The germline CDR1 and CDR2 sequences are SGHRS and YFSETQ. The CDR3 loop is CASSLGLVGGDEQFF. The CDR3 region has the DNA TGCGCCAGCAGCTTGGGGCTAGTAGGGGGCGATGAGCAGTTCTTC.

The J gene is TRBJ1-4, the V gene TRBV29-1; D is perhaps TRBD1 (6 bases). Deletions cut 4 bases from V and 11 bases from J, with 14 bases between. The CDR3 loop spans 12 amino acids. Germline V lookup: CDR1 SQVTM, CDR2 ANQGSEA. CDR3 sequence reads: CSVVATGQKLFF. The CDR3 nucleotides read TGCAGCGTTGTGGCTACAGGGCAGAAACTGTTTTTT.

CDR3 region: CASSQGQGGPYGYTF. CDR3 coding DNA: TGTGCCAGCAGCCAAGGACAGGGAGGGCCGTATGGCTACACCTTC. This chain uses TRBV4-2 with TRBJ1-2, with 7 bases that match TRBD1. This CDR3 has 15 amino acids. The germline gives CDR1 LGHNA, CDR2 YNFKEQ. Unmatched junction bases numbered 7, after V lost 1 base and J lost 5 bases.

V is TRBV4-2 and J is TRBJ2-2; no clear D gene. V gave up 1 base and J gave up 1 base, with 7 bases separating them. Germline CDR1 reads LGHNA; CDR2 reads YNFKEQ. This CDR3 comprises 15 residues. The CDR3 nucleotides read TGTGCCAGCAGCCAAGGGACGGTGAACACCGGGGAGCTGTTTTTT. Translation: CASSQGTVNTGELFF.

V is TRBV30 and J is TRBJ1-5, with a tentative D call TRBD1 (5 bases). V lost 4 bases, J lost 2 bases, and 9 bases lay in between. Germline assignment: CDR1 GTSNPN and CDR2 SVGIG (reference sequence). The CDR3 is 13 amino acids. The CDR3 sequence is CAWTRGGNQPQHF. CDR3 nucleotides: TGTGCCTGGACTCGGGGGGGCAATCAGCCCCAGCATTTT.

V gene TRBV7-2 combines with J gene TRBJ1-6; tentative D call: TRBD1 (6 bases). The CDR3 sequence is 17 residues long. CDR1 is SGHTA, CDR2 FQGNSA, per germline. V lost 2 bases and J lost 10, with 21 bases in between. In nucleotides, the CDR3 is TGTGCCAGCAGCTTACCTATGGACAGAAGGGAATACTCACCCCTCCACTTT. Translating gives CASSLPMDRREYSPLHF.

The chain has TRBV7-2 and TRBJ2-3; D possibly corresponds to TRBD2 (6 bases). The V gene lost 5 bases and the J gene lost 2 bases, with 14 bases spanning the gap. The CDR3 sequence is 15 residues long. The V gene's germline CDR1 is SGHTA and CDR2 FQGNSA. The CDR3 region is CASSLQLAPTDTQYF. Written as DNA, the CDR3 is TGTGCCAGCAGCCTACAACTAGCCCCCACAGATACGCAGTATTTT.

V gene TRBV19 combines with J gene TRBJ2-5, with D possibly called TRBD1 or TRBD2 (6 bases each). Germline-derived CDR1 and CDR2 are LNHDA and SQIVND (reference sequence). V was clipped by 4 bases and J by 5 bases, with 11 bases between them. This CDR3 spans 13 amino acids. CDR3 bases: TGTGCCAGTAGTACGACTAGGGGGGAGACCCAGTACTTC. Its protein is CASSTTRGETQYF.

The V call is TRBV5-1, the J call TRBJ2-5; D unresolved. CDR3 length: 13 residues. CDR1 is SGHRS, CDR2 YFSETQ, per germline. V was pared by 0 bases and J by 1 base, with 4 bases between. CDR3 coding DNA: TGCGCCAGCAGCTTGGTGGCCCAAGAGACCCAGTACTTC. It encodes CASSLVAQETQYF.

V and J are TRBV21-1 and TRBJ2-7; TRBD1, the D gene given by the table, was not confirmed from the DNA. TRBV21-1 is reported as a pseudogene. CDR3 length equals 14 residues. CDR3 nucleotide sequence: TGTGCCAGCAGCAAAGCGGACAGCCTGGGGGAGCAGTACTTC. The encoded protein is CASSKADSLGEQYF.

The genes are TRBV2 and TRBJ1-5; D ambiguous. The CDR3 covers 14 residues. V was trimmed by 8 bases and J by 2 bases, leaving 13 bases between them. Germline CDR1 and CDR2: SNHLY and FYNNEI. The CDR3 reads CASGYRQGNQPQHF. For the CDR3, the DNA is TGTGCCAGCGGTTATCGTCAAGGCAATCAGCCCCAGCATTTT.

This rearrangement joins TRBV29-1 to TRBJ2-7; D gene ambiguous. The germline V gene encodes CDR1 SQVTM and CDR2 ANQGSEA. This CDR3 comprises 11 residues. V lost 6 bases and J lost 3, with 9 bases in between. CDR3 in amino acids: CSVAWGYEQYF. In DNA form, the CDR3 reads TGCAGCGTGGCCTGGGGCTACGAGCAGTACTTC.